The entry below gives a single T cell receptor (beta chain) sequence along with its context. The antigen is unknown. The source of the sample is a study of cytomegalovirus exposure and HLA in healthy donors. V lost 1 base and J lost 7, with 11 bases in between. The CDR3 runs to 13 residues. CDR1 is SSHAT, CDR2 FNYEAQ, per germline (reference sequence). Points from the study as a whole: One variant, a missense change in DCLRE1C, was linked in a later analysis to TCR beta V- and J-gene trimming.

The PCR was carried out with 60 Vbeta primers and 13 Jbeta primers. The table came from immunoSEQ multiplex PCR; TCRdb's copy has only in-frame clones and leaves some out. The data show more than 80,000 clones, about 70% seen once. The source material was PBMCs. The clonotype comes from a boy younger than 18 in good health and CMV-seronegative. The rearrangement joins TRBV7-7 to TRBJ2-7, with a tentative D call TRBD2 (5 bases). The CDR3 loop reads CASSLDFTGEQYF. The CDR3 DNA reads TGTGCCAGCAGCTTAGATTTTACGGGAGAGCAGTACTTC. The full variable domain, its missing parts supplied by reference TRBV7-7 and TRBJ2-7, is GAGVSQSPRYKVTKRGQDVTLRCDPISSHATLYWYQQALGQGPEFLTYFNYEAQPDKSGLPSDRFSAERPEGSISTLTIQRTEQRDSAMYRCASSLDFTGEQYFGPGTRLTVT.